The 19 T cell receptor beta chains below come from one sample, sequenced in a study of T cells in Graves' hyperthyroidism and ophthalmopathy. Authors of the study amplified TCR beta CDR3 regions from RNA transcripts. Researchers ran a first-round RT-PCR on the TCR CDR3 using the HTBI primer set. TCRdb recomputed calls from the multiplex PCR reads with MiXCR, one row per CDR3 protein. The sample has around 620,000 distinct CDR3 sequences; about 16% are singletons. The specimen sequenced was blood. The receptors shown here come from a woman in her 30s with Graves' hyperthyroidism.

The rearrangement links TRBV6-2 or TRBV6-3 to TRBJ2-3; 7 bases match TRBD1. J lost 3 bases, V lost 7 bases, and 4 bases had no gene match. CDR1 is MNHEY, CDR2 SVGEGT, per germline. The CDR3 contains 13 residues. CDR3 amino acids: CASTGRGTDTQYF. In DNA form, the CDR3 reads TGTGCCAGCACGGGCAGGGGGACAGATACGCAGTATTTT.

Only a few counts were recorded for this clonotype. This chain uses TRBV3-1 with TRBJ2-7; D assignment may be TRBD1 or TRBD2 (5 bases each). V lost 4 bases to trimming and J lost 6 bases, with 16 bases between them. CDR3 length equals 14 residues. The germline V gene has CDR1 LGHDT and CDR2 YNNKEL (reference sequence). DNA of the CDR3: TGTGCCAGCAGCCCGGGGACGCCTTCAGGCGAGCAGTACTTC. This gives the protein CASSPGTPSGEQYF.

The sample holds many counts of this clonotype. The rearrangement links TRBV10-3 to TRBJ2-7; 7 bases fit TRBD2. The CDR3 is 15 residues long. Germline CDR1 reads ENHRY; CDR2 reads SYGVKD. V shed 2 bases, J shed 2 bases, and the junction held 6 bases outside the gene matches. CDR3 sequence: CAISEGVAGPYEQYF. CDR3 nucleotide sequence: TGTGCCATCAGTGAGGGGGTAGCGGGCCCCTACGAGCAGTACTTC.

In this sample, this clonotype turned up a few times. This chain joins TRBV5-1 and TRBJ2-1, with D possibly matching TRBD2 (5 bases). CDR3 size: 12 residues. Trimming pared 5 bases from V and 8 bases from J, leaving 11 bases between. CDR1 SGHRS and CDR2 YFSETQ come from the germline V gene. The CDR3 here is CASSLKRDEQFF. CDR3 bases: TGCGCCAGCAGTTTGAAGAGGGATGAGCAGTTCTTC.

This clonotype was seen a few times. This chain joins TRBV7-2 and TRBJ2-4, with D perhaps matching TRBD1 (5 bases). The CDR3 has 14 amino acids. The ends were cut back, 0 bases at V and 8 bases at J, with 11 bases in the middle. Per germline, CDR1 SGHTA and CDR2 FQGNSA. CDR3 protein: CASSLARQGYIQYF. In DNA, the CDR3 is TGTGCCAGCAGCTTAGCCCGGCAGGGTTACATTCAGTACTTC.

Ten or more counts support this clonotype. The rearrangement uses TRBV7-3 and TRBJ2-3; 10 bases match TRBD1. V dropped 4 bases and J dropped 2; count of bases not matched to a gene: 3. This CDR3 contains 15 residues. Germline V gene lookup returns CDR1 SGHTA and CDR2 FQGTGA. CDR3 nucleotides: TGTGCCAGCAGCTCCGACAGGGGGCTCACAGATACGCAGTATTTT. Translation: CASSSDRGLTDTQYF.

The table lists this clonotype with many counts. The chain is built from TRBV12-3 or TRBV12-4 and TRBJ2-1; 14 bases align to TRBD2. The CDR3 contains 19 residues. The junction had 19 bases not matched to a gene; V was cut back by 6 bases and J by 9 bases. DNA for the CDR3: TGTGCCAGCAGCCCGACCGACCCGGGACTAGCGGGAGTGTTAGGTGAGCAGTTCTTC. This translates into CASSPTDPGLAGVLGEQFF.

This clonotype has just a few counts. V and J are TRBV5-1 and TRBJ1-1; TRBD1 is a possible D gene (5 bases). Germline lookup yields CDR1 SGHRS and CDR2 YFSETQ. The V end lost 0 bases, the J end lost 1 base, and 16 bases lay between the germline ends. This CDR3 spans 17 amino acids. In DNA form, the CDR3 reads TGCGCCAGCAGCTTGGCCAGGGAATATTTAGGGAACACTGAAGCTTTCTTT. Protein product: CASSLAREYLGNTEAFF.

This clonotype was counted a few times. The genes are TRBV11-3 and TRBJ1-6; D remains unclear. Germline assignment: CDR1 SGHNT and CDR2 YENEEA. Deletions cut 5 bases from V and 0 bases from J, with 11 bases between. The CDR3 length is 16 residues. CDR3 in amino acids: CASSPSESSYNSPLHF. The DNA of the CDR3 is TGTGCCAGCAGCCCCTCGGAGAGCTCCTATAATTCACCCCTCCACTTT.

This clonotype was observed a few times. A read error is possible here, since a much larger clone lies one base away. The chain carries TRBV3-1 and TRBJ2-3; the D call may be TRBD1 or TRBD2 (5 bases each). The CDR3 extends over 14 amino acids. Looked up from germline, CDR1 is LGHDT and CDR2 is YNNKEL (reference sequence). Trimming cost V 4 bases and J 3 bases, with 11 bases left between them. The CDR3: CASSPWDRTDTQYF. The CDR3 bases are TGTGCCAGCAGCCCCTGGGACCGTACAGATACGCAGTATTTT.

In this sample, this clonotype turned up many times. The gene calls are TRBV2 and TRBJ1-4; D possibly corresponds to TRBD1 (5 bases). The CDR3 totals 14 residues. V was cut by 8 bases and J by 8 bases, with 18 bases left in between. Germline lookup yields CDR1 SNHLY and CDR2 FYNNEI. CDR3 in DNA: TGTGCCAGCTCCCAATCCGGGACGCGCGAAAAACTGTTTTTT. It encodes CASSQSGTREKLFF.

The CDR3 spells CATRGSPYNSPLHF. CDR3 bases: TGTGCTACCCGGGGGTCGCCTTATAATTCACCCCTCCACTTT. The gene calls are TRBV12-5 and TRBJ1-6; maybe TRBD1 (5 bases). Germline V gene sequence: CDR1 LGHNT, CDR2 FRNRAP. Trimming cost V 10 bases and J 4 bases, with 14 bases left between them. This CDR3 contains 14 residues.

This clonotype turned up a few times. The chain employs TRBV20-1 and TRBJ2-5, with TRBD2 matching 12 bases. The CDR3 runs 15 residues. Trimming cost V 3 bases and J 4 bases; bases outside gene matches: 6. From germline, CDR1 is DFQATT and CDR2 SNEGSKA (reference sequence). CDR3 coding DNA: TGCAGTGCTAGGGGGCTAGCGGGAGGGTTAGAGACCCAGTACTTC. Translated: CSARGLAGGLETQYF.

J is TRBJ1-3 and V is TRBV12-3 or TRBV12-4; D is unresolved. The germline V and J ends were trimmed by 7 bases and 0 bases, with 10 bases remaining between them. This CDR3 has 14 amino acids. The CDR3 region is CASNRASSGNTIYF. In nucleotides, the CDR3 is TGTGCCAGCAATCGTGCTAGCTCTGGAAACACCATATATTTT.

V usage is TRBV19 and J usage is TRBJ1-2; the match to TRBD1 covers 11 bases. J gave up 7 bases and V 6 bases, and 7 bases lay outside the gene matches. The CDR3 runs to 14 residues. Germline lookup yields CDR1 LNHDA and CDR2 SQIVND (reference sequence). The CDR3 bases are TGTGCCAGTAGGCGGGACAGGGGGACGATTGGCTACACCTTC. Amino acid sequence: CASRRDRGTIGYTF.

This clonotype has more than one count but fewer than ten. The rearrangement joins TRBV20-1 to TRBJ1-5, with D possibly TRBD1 on 6 matching bases. With 0 bases removed from V and 3 bases from J, the gap between germline ends came to 15 bases. The CDR3 totals 16 residues. CDR1 DFQATT and CDR2 SNEGSKA come from the germline V gene (reference sequence). CDR3 nucleotide sequence: TGCAGTGCTAGAGATATGGGGGGGCTCGTCAATCAGCCCCAGCATTTT. Translation gives CSARDMGGLVNQPQHF.

In its sample, this clonotype was seen many times. The chain is built from TRBV5-1 and TRBJ1-6; 8 bases map to TRBD1. Losses at the gene ends were 5 bases for V and 7 bases for J; bases not matched to a gene: 5. CDR1 and CDR2 from the germline V gene are SGHRS and YFSETQ. The CDR3 runs to 14 residues. CDR3 DNA sequence: TGCGCCAGCAGTCCGGGACAGGCCAATTCACCCCTCCACTTT. Amino acid sequence: CASSPGQANSPLHF.

This clonotype was observed a few times. This chain links TRBV5-1 with TRBJ1-6; D is ambiguous. The germline V gene encodes CDR1 SGHRS and CDR2 YFSETQ. This CDR3 region has 14 residues. The V end was cut by 0 bases, the J end by 5 bases, with 6 bases between. CDR3 DNA: TGCGCCAGCAGCTTGGGAAGAAATAATTCACCCCTCCACTTT. Translated, it gives CASSLGRNNSPLHF.

V gene TRBV3-1 combines with J gene TRBJ1-3, with D perhaps TRBD1 (5 bases). This CDR3 has 19 amino acids. CDR1 and CDR2 from the germline V gene are LGHDT and YNNKEL (reference sequence). V gave up 1 base and J gave up 3 bases, with 22 bases separating them. The CDR3 DNA follows: TGTGCCAGCAGCCAAGTAATATTAGGCGGGGGGTATCTTGGAAACACCATATATTTT. Translation: CASSQVILGGGYLGNTIYF.